The clone carrying this T cell receptor (beta chain) was seen only once. Its antigen is not identified. The repertoire was sequenced with immunoSEQ multiplex PCR; TCRdb's copy has only in-frame clones and lacks some. The table shows some 140,000 clones, with 84% occurring only once. The sample belongs to a study of T cell responses to AZD1222 COVID-19 vaccine. The wider study: Pooling of second doses given at about 4 or about 12 weeks was done.

The study's findings and limits: Spike-specific TCR breadth and depth both grew after two AZD1222 doses.

The CDR3 runs to 17 residues. Germline V gene data show CDR1 as SGHTA and CDR2 as FQGTGA. V was pared by 4 bases and J by 0 bases, with 8 bases of the junction left unmatched. The sequence derives from an adult in good health. The chain links TRBV7-3 to TRBJ1-2, with 10 bases lining up with TRBD1. The specimen comprised peripheral blood, sampled on day 0 of AZD1222 vaccination. CDR3 in amino acids: CASSSRDRGPTNYGYTF. CDR3 in DNA: TGTGCCAGCAGCTCCCGGGACAGGGGCCCTACTAACTATGGCTACACCTTC.